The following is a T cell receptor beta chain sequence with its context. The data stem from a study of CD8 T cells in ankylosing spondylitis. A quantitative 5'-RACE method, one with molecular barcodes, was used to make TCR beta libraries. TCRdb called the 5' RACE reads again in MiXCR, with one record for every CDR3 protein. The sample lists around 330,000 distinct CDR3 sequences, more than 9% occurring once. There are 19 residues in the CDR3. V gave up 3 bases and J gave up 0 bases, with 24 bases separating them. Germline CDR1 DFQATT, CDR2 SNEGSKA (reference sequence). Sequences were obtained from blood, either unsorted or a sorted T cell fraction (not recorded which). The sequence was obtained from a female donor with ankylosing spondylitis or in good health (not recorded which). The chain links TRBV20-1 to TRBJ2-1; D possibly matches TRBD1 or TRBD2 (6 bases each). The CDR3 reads CSARPGAGAHPSSYNEQFF. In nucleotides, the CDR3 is TGCAGTGCTAGGCCGGGGGCAGGGGCCCATCCTAGCTCCTACAATGAGCAGTTCTTC.